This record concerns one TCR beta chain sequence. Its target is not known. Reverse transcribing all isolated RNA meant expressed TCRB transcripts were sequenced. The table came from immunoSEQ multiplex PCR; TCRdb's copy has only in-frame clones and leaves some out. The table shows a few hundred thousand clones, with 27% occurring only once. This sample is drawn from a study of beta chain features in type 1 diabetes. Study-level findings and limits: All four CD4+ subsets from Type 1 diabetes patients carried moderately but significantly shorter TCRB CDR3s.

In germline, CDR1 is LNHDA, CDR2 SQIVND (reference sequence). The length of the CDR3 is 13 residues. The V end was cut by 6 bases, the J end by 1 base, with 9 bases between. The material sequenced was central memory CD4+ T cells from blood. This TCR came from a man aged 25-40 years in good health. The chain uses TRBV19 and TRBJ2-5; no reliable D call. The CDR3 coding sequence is TGTGCCAGTAGGGAGCCAGCCCAAGAGACCCAGTACTTC. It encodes CASREPAQETQYF.